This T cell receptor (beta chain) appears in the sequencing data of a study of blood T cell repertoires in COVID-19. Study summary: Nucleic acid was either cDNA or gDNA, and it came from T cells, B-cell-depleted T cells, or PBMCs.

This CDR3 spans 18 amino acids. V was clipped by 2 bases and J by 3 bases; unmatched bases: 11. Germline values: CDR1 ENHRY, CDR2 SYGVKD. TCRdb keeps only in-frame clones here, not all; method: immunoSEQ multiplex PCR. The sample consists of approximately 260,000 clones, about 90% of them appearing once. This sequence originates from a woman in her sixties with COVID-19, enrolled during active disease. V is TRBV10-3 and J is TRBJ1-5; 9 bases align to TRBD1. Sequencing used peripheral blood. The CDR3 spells CAISETWTGVGSNQPQHF. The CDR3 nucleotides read TGTGCCATCAGTGAGACCTGGACAGGGGTTGGATCCAATCAGCCCCAGCATTTT.